Listed below are T cell receptor beta chains from one sample, sequenced in a study of beta chain features in type 1 diabetes. Assay used: immunoSEQ multiplex PCR; TCRdb lists only in-frame clones, some missing. The table has some 150,000 clones, roughly 53% seen once. The sample taken for sequencing was Tregs from blood. These receptors originate from a man in his late teens or twenties in good health. CDR3s include the opening cysteine and the closing phenylalanine or tryptophan. Each record gives: clone size, J gene, D gene, V gene, CDR3 protein, CDR3 DNA. A D gene is named only where the DNA matches it firmly. Size is stated for part of the rows, as once, few or many counts, or as a class when the clone is expanded.

abundance: NA; j_gene: TRBJ2-7; d_gene: NA; v_gene: TRBV30; CDR3aa: CAWSPTGYEQYF; CDR3nt: TGTGCCTGGAGCCCAACAGGCTACGAGCAGTACTTC
abundance: NA; j_gene: TRBJ2-2; d_gene: TRBD2; v_gene: TRBV10-3; CDR3aa: CAITPLAGANTGELFF; CDR3nt: TGTGCCATCACTCCCCTAGCGGGGGCGAACACCGGGGAGCTGTTTTTT
abundance: few; j_gene: TRBJ1-4; d_gene: NA; v_gene: TRBV4-3; CDR3aa: CASSQGPGQPNEKLFF; CDR3nt: TGCGCCAGCAGCCAAGGCCCCGGACAGCCCAATGAAAAACTGTTTTTT
abundance: NA; j_gene: TRBJ2-7; d_gene: TRBD2; v_gene: TRBV7-2; CDR3aa: CASSFRLAGNYEQYF; CDR3nt: TGTGCCAGCAGCTTCCGACTAGCGGGGAACTACGAGCAGTACTTC
abundance: NA; j_gene: TRBJ2-6; d_gene: NA; v_gene: TRBV18; CDR3aa: CASSPTRDRANVLTF; CDR3nt: TGTGCCAGCTCACCTACGCGGGATAGGGCCAACGTCCTGACTTTC
abundance: NA; j_gene: TRBJ2-3; d_gene: NA; v_gene: TRBV7-2; CDR3aa: CASSLSPLDTQYF; CDR3nt: TGTGCCAGCAGCTTATCCCCCTTGGATACGCAGTATTTT
abundance: NA; j_gene: TRBJ2-1; d_gene: TRBD2; v_gene: TRBV28; CDR3aa: CASSGTSGYNEQFF; CDR3nt: TGTGCCAGCAGTGGGACTAGCGGATACAATGAGCAGTTCTTC
abundance: NA; j_gene: TRBJ1-2; d_gene: NA; v_gene: TRBV6-5; CDR3aa: CASSRVLRGTYGYTF; CDR3nt: TGTGCCAGCAGCCGGGTGCTGAGGGGGACCTATGGCTACACCTTC
abundance: NA; j_gene: TRBJ1-1; d_gene: NA; v_gene: TRBV11-2; CDR3aa: CASSLVGQIKAFF; CDR3nt: TGTGCCAGCAGCTTAGTTGGGCAGATTAAAGCTTTCTTT
abundance: few; j_gene: TRBJ2-7; d_gene: TRBD1; v_gene: TRBV13; CDR3aa: CASSSGQGWYEQYF; CDR3nt: TGTGCCAGCAGCTCGGGACAGGGGTGGTACGAGCAGTACTTC
abundance: once; j_gene: TRBJ2-2; d_gene: NA; v_gene: TRBV6-1; CDR3aa: CASSSPGETGELFF; CDR3nt: TGTGCCAGCAGTTCCCCGGGGGAGACCGGGGAGCTGTTTTTT
abundance: NA; j_gene: TRBJ2-1; d_gene: NA; v_gene: TRBV4-1; CDR3aa: CASSQGMVRGGNEQFF; CDR3nt: TGCGCCAGCAGCCAAGGGATGGTGAGGGGGGGCAATGAGCAGTTCTTC
abundance: NA; j_gene: TRBJ2-7; d_gene: NA; v_gene: TRBV7-3; CDR3aa: CASSYGSGYEQYF; CDR3nt: TGTGCCAGCAGCTACGGGTCGGGCTACGAGCAGTACTTC
abundance: NA; j_gene: TRBJ2-5; d_gene: TRBD2; v_gene: TRBV28; CDR3aa: CGSREGWAETQYF; CDR3nt: TGTGGGTCCCGGGAGGGTTGGGCGGAGACCCAGTACTTC
abundance: few; j_gene: TRBJ2-3; d_gene: TRBD2; v_gene: TRBV28; CDR3aa: CASRTSGVGTQYF; CDR3nt: TGTGCCAGCCGGACTAGCGGGGTTGGTACGCAGTATTTT
abundance: NA; j_gene: TRBJ2-7; d_gene: TRBD1; v_gene: TRBV6-7; CDR3aa: CASSGDRGGLNEQYF; CDR3nt: TGTGCCAGCAGCGGAGACAGGGGAGGTCTGAACGAGCAGTACTTC
abundance: NA; j_gene: TRBJ1-2; d_gene: TRBD1; v_gene: TRBV29-1; CDR3aa: CSVANRGLYGYTF; CDR3nt: TGCAGCGTAGCCAACAGGGGGCTCTATGGCTACACCTTC
abundance: NA; j_gene: TRBJ2-7; d_gene: NA; v_gene: TRBV19; CDR3aa: CASSIDLRSSYEQYF; CDR3nt: TGTGCCAGTAGTATAGATTTGAGGTCCTCCTACGAGCAGTACTTC
abundance: NA; j_gene: TRBJ1-2; d_gene: TRBD1; v_gene: TRBV7-2; CDR3aa: CASSSTGGRGVGYTF; CDR3nt: TGTGCCAGCAGCTCCACAGGGGGCAGGGGTGTGGGCTACACCTTC
abundance: few; j_gene: TRBJ2-2; d_gene: NA; v_gene: TRBV7-2; CDR3aa: CASSRWDTFTGELFF; CDR3nt: TGTGCCAGCAGCCGCTGGGACACTTTCACCGGGGAGCTGTTTTTT
abundance: NA; j_gene: TRBJ2-3; d_gene: NA; v_gene: TRBV5-1; CDR3aa: CASSPNGVGTQYF; CDR3nt: TGCGCCAGCAGCCCCAACGGTGTCGGTACGCAGTATTTT
abundance: NA; j_gene: TRBJ2-1; d_gene: NA; v_gene: TRBV10-3; CDR3aa: CAIQRQGPSSYNEQFF; CDR3nt: TGTGCCATCCAAAGGCAGGGTCCTTCCTCCTACAATGAGCAGTTCTTC
abundance: NA; j_gene: TRBJ1-4; d_gene: NA; v_gene: TRBV11-2; CDR3aa: CASSLEEGVRTNEKLFF; CDR3nt: TGTGCCAGCAGCCTTGAGGAGGGAGTCAGGACTAATGAAAAACTGTTTTTT
abundance: NA; j_gene: TRBJ2-6; d_gene: TRBD1; v_gene: TRBV7-8; CDR3aa: CASSGRDRPSGANVLTF; CDR3nt: TGTGCCAGCAGCGGAAGGGACAGGCCCTCTGGGGCCAACGTCCTGACTTTC
abundance: few; j_gene: TRBJ2-7; d_gene: TRBD1; v_gene: TRBV5-1; CDR3aa: CASSRDRGVSYEQYF; CDR3nt: TGCGCCAGCAGCCGGGACAGGGGGGTCTCCTACGAGCAGTACTTC
abundance: NA; j_gene: TRBJ2-3; d_gene: TRBD2; v_gene: TRBV6-6; CDR3aa: CASTRRGSGNADTQYF; CDR3nt: TGTGCCAGCACCCGACGGGGTAGCGGGAACGCAGATACGCAGTATTTT
abundance: NA; j_gene: TRBJ2-1; d_gene: NA; v_gene: TRBV4-3; CDR3aa: CASSPRYQPRSGSTYNEQFF; CDR3nt: TGCGCCAGCAGCCCAAGATACCAGCCGAGGAGCGGGTCGACCTACAATGAGCAGTTCTTC
abundance: few; j_gene: TRBJ2-4; d_gene: NA; v_gene: TRBV7-3; CDR3aa: CASSPQIPGVKNIQYF; CDR3nt: TGTGCCAGCAGCCCCCAAATCCCAGGGGTCAAAAACATTCAGTACTTC
abundance: NA; j_gene: TRBJ1-1; d_gene: TRBD1; v_gene: TRBV19; CDR3aa: CASSPGQGATEAFF; CDR3nt: TGTGCCAGTAGTCCGGGACAGGGGGCGACTGAAGCTTTCTTT
abundance: NA; j_gene: TRBJ2-1; d_gene: TRBD2; v_gene: TRBV5-1; CDR3aa: CASSFGDTLGRGLYNEQFF; CDR3nt: TGCGCCAGCAGCTTCGGCGACACGTTGGGGAGGGGTCTATACAATGAGCAGTTCTTC
abundance: NA; j_gene: TRBJ1-5; d_gene: TRBD1; v_gene: TRBV7-9; CDR3aa: CASSSGQGAQPQHF; CDR3nt: TGTGCCAGCAGCTCTGGACAGGGGGCTCAGCCCCAGCATTTT
abundance: NA; j_gene: TRBJ2-2; d_gene: NA; v_gene: TRBV15; CDR3aa: CATSRVGGPSGELFF; CDR3nt: TGTGCCACCAGCAGAGTGGGGGGGCCGTCCGGGGAGCTGTTTTTT
abundance: NA; j_gene: TRBJ2-7; d_gene: TRBD2; v_gene: TRBV27; CDR3aa: CASSFLAVSYEQYF; CDR3nt: TGTGCCAGCAGTTTTCTAGCGGTATCCTACGAGCAGTACTTC
abundance: NA; j_gene: TRBJ1-1; d_gene: NA; v_gene: TRBV2; CDR3aa: CASSPIRTEAFF; CDR3nt: TGTGCCAGCAGTCCTATTCGAACTGAAGCTTTCTTT
abundance: NA; j_gene: TRBJ2-6; d_gene: NA; v_gene: TRBV7-2; CDR3aa: CASSLAGRLTKGANVLTF; CDR3nt: TGTGCCAGCAGCTTAGCGGGCAGGCTAACAAAAGGGGCCAACGTCCTGACTTTC
abundance: NA; j_gene: TRBJ2-5; d_gene: TRBD2; v_gene: TRBV5-4; CDR3aa: CASSLDGGGTQYF; CDR3nt: TGTGCCAGCAGCTTGGATGGGGGGGGGACCCAGTACTTC
abundance: NA; j_gene: TRBJ2-5; d_gene: TRBD2; v_gene: TRBV7-2; CDR3aa: CASSPSVGGYGTQYF; CDR3nt: TGTGCCAGCAGCCCATCGGTCGGGGGGTATGGGACCCAGTACTTC
abundance: few; j_gene: TRBJ2-7; d_gene: NA; v_gene: TRBV20-1; CDR3aa: CSGLSSYEQYF; CDR3nt: TGCAGCGGACTTAGCTCCTACGAGCAGTACTTC
abundance: few; j_gene: TRBJ1-2; d_gene: NA; v_gene: TRBV29-1; CDR3aa: CSVRDISYGYTF; CDR3nt: TGCAGCGTTCGGGACATCTCTTATGGCTACACCTTC
abundance: NA; j_gene: TRBJ2-4; d_gene: NA; v_gene: TRBV5-1; CDR3aa: CASSLERLRSPFLGVKNIQYF; CDR3nt: TGCGCCAGCAGCTTGGAAAGGTTGCGCAGCCCCTTCTTAGGAGTCAAAAACATTCAGTACTTC
abundance: NA; j_gene: TRBJ2-3; d_gene: TRBD1; v_gene: TRBV7-3; CDR3aa: CASSPQGALNTDTQYF; CDR3nt: TGTGCCAGCAGCCCACAGGGGGCGCTTAACACAGATACGCAGTATTTT
abundance: NA; j_gene: TRBJ1-5; d_gene: TRBD1; v_gene: TRBV4-2; CDR3aa: CASSLARGLGQPQHF; CDR3nt: TGTGCCAGCAGCCTAGCCAGGGGGCTGGGTCAGCCCCAGCATTTT
abundance: NA; j_gene: TRBJ2-3; d_gene: TRBD2; v_gene: TRBV2; CDR3aa: CASRRLAGTDTQYF; CDR3nt: TGTGCCAGCAGACGACTAGCGGGGACAGATACGCAGTATTTT
abundance: NA; j_gene: TRBJ1-4; d_gene: TRBD1; v_gene: TRBV29-1; CDR3aa: CSARQGGTNEKLFF; CDR3nt: TGCAGCGCTCGACAGGGGGGGACTAATGAAAAACTGTTTTTT
abundance: few; j_gene: TRBJ2-2; d_gene: NA; v_gene: TRBV5-1; CDR3aa: CASSLGDRELFF; CDR3nt: TGCGCCAGCAGCTTGGGAGATCGGGAGCTGTTTTTT
abundance: NA; j_gene: TRBJ2-3; d_gene: NA; v_gene: TRBV7-3; CDR3aa: CASSTSTDTQYF; CDR3nt: TGTGCCAGCAGCACTAGCACAGATACGCAGTATTTT
abundance: NA; j_gene: TRBJ1-2; d_gene: NA; v_gene: TRBV7-2; CDR3aa: CASSLAPQTSGNYGYTF; CDR3nt: TGTGCCAGCAGCTTAGCCCCACAGACGAGTGGAAACTATGGCTACACCTTC
abundance: NA; j_gene: TRBJ2-3; d_gene: TRBD2; v_gene: TRBV6-4; CDR3aa: CASSDLAGPTDTQYF; CDR3nt: TGTGCCAGCAGTGATCTAGCGGGGCCTACAGATACGCAGTATTTT